Listed here is a single T cell receptor beta chain. As yet, its antigen is unknown. This sample was taken from a study of blood T cells in healthy people across ages. Study-level findings and limits: While age rose, TCR beta diversity per million T cells dropped in a roughly linear way. Both naive CD4+ cell counts and diversity were greater in long-lived donors than in aged donors.

The CDR3 is 17 residues long. Germline loops: CDR1 SEHNR, CDR2 FQNEAQ (reference sequence). J lost 0 bases, V lost 1 base, and 4 bases had no gene match. The second PCR ran about 6 to 12 cycles with a sample-barcoded 5' primer and J-beta primers. From the 5' RACE reads, TCRdb called clonotypes with MiXCR, one entry per CDR3 protein. Here the sample spans approximately 900,000 distinct CDR3 sequences, 25% to 30% being singletons. The data also belong to a second study, concerning T cells of mothers and their children. That paper adds: Donors comprised a few healthy Caucasian mothers plus their six children.

The sequenced sample consisted of blood. This receptor was obtained from a middle-aged woman in good health. This chain joins TRBV7-9 and TRBJ2-4, with 9 bases that match TRBD1. DNA of the CDR3: TGTGCCAGCAGCTTAGTGGACAGGGGAGTAGCCAAAAACATTCAGTACTTC. Translated, it gives CASSLVDRGVAKNIQYF.